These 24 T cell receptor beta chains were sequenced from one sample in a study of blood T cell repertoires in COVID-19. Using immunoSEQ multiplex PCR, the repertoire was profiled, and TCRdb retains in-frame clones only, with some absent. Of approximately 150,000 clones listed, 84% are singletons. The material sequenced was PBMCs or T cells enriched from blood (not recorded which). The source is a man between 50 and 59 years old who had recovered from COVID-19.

This CDR3 reads CAFFGQRTGELFF. The DNA of the CDR3 is TGTGCCTTCTTCGGACAGCGCACCGGGGAGCTGTTTTTT. The chain is built from TRBV30 and TRBJ2-2; maybe TRBD1 (6 bases). Trimming shortened V by 7 bases and J by 4 bases, and 13 bases separated the two germline ends. CDR3 size: 13 residues. Germline V CDR1 and CDR2: GTSNPN, SVGIG (reference sequence).

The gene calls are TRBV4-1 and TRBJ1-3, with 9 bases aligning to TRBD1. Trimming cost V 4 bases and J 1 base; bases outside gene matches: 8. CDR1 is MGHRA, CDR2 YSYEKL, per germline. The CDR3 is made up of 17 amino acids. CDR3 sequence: CASSPTGGELSGNTIYF. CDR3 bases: TGCGCCAGCAGCCCCACAGGGGGCGAATTATCTGGAAACACCATATATTTT.

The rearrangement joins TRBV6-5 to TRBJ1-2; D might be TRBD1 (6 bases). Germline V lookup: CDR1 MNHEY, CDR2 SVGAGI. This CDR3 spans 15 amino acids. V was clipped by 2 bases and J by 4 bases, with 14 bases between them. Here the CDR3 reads CASSYARTASYGYTF. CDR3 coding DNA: TGTGCCAGCAGTTACGCTCGGACAGCCTCCTATGGCTACACCTTC.

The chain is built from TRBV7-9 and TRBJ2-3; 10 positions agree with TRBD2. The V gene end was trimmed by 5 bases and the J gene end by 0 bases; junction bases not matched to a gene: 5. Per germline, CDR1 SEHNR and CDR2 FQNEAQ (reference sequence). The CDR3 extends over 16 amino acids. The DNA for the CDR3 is TGTGCCAGCAGCCCCGAGCGGGGGGGGAGCACAGATACGCAGTATTTT. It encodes CASSPERGGSTDTQYF.

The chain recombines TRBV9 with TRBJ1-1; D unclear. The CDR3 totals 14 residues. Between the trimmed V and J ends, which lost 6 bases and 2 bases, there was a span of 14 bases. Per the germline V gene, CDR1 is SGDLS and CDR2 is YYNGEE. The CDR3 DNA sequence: TGTGCCAGCAAGCCAAACGCGGGAAACACTGAAGCTTTCTTT. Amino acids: CASKPNAGNTEAFF.

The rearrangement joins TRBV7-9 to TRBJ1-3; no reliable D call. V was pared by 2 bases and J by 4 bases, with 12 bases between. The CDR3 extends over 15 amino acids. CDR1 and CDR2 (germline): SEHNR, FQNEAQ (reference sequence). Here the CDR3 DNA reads TGTGCCAGCAGCTTACGGGAGCTCTCCGGAAACACCATATATTTT. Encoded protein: CASSLRELSGNTIYF.

CDR3 in amino acids: CASSQTGVSEAFF. Here the CDR3 DNA reads TGTGCCAGCAGCCAAACGGGGGTGTCTGAAGCTTTCTTT. The chain combines TRBV3-1 (or the pseudogene TRBV3-2) with TRBJ1-1, with a weak D call TRBD1 (5 bases). The CDR3 has 13 residues. CDR1 is LGHDT, CDR2 YNNKEL, per germline (reference sequence). Trimming removed 2 bases at V and 6 bases at J, with 10 bases between.

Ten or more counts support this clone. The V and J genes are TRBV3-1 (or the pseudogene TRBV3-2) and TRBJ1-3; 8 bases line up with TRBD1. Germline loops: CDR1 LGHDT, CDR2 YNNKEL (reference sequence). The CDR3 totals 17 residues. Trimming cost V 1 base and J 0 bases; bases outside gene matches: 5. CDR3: CASSQVGTGSSGNTIYF. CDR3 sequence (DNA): TGTGCCAGCAGCCAAGTGGGGACAGGTAGCTCTGGAAACACCATATATTTT.

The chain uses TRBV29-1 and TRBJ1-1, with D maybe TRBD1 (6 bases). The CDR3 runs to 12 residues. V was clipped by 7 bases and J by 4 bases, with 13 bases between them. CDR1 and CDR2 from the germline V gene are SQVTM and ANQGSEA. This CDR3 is CSGTGRGTEAFF. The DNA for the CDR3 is TGCAGCGGGACTGGCAGGGGCACTGAAGCTTTCTTT.

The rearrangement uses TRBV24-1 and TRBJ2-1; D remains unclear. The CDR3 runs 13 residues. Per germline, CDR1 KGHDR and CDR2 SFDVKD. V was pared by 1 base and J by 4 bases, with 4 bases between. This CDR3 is CATSDFLYNEQFF. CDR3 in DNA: TGTGCCACCAGTGATTTCCTATACAATGAGCAGTTCTTC.

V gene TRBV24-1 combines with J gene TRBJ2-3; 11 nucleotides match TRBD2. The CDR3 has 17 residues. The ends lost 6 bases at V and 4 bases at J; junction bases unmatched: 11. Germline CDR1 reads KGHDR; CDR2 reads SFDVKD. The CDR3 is CATSTPRGSGGADTQYF. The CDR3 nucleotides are TGTGCCACCAGTACACCACGAGGTAGCGGGGGGGCAGATACGCAGTATTTT.

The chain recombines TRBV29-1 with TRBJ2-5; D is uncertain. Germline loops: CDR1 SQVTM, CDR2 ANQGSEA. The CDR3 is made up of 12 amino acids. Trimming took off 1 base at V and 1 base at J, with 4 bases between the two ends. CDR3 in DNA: TGCAGCGTTGAAGCAGTCCAAGAGACCCAGTACTTC. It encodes CSVEAVQETQYF. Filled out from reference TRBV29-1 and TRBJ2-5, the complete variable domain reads SAVISQKPSRDICQRGTSLTIQCQVDSQVTMMFWYRQQPGQSLTLIATANQGSEATYESGFVIDKFPISRPNLTFSTLTVSNMSPEDSSIYLCSVEAVQETQYFGPGTRLLVL.

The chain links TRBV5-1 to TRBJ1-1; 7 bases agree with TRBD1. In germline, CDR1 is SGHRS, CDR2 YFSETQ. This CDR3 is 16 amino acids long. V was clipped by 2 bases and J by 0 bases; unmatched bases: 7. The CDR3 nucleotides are TGCGCCAGCAGCTTTGATAGGAGGGGGCTGAACACTGAAGCTTTCTTT. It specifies CASSFDRRGLNTEAFF. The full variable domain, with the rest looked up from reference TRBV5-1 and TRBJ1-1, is KAGVTQTPRYLIKTRGQQVTLSCSPISGHRSVSWYQQTPGQGLQFLFEYFSETQRNKGNFPGRFSGRQFSNSRSEMNVSTLELGDSALYLCASSFDRRGLNTEAFFGQGTRLTVV.

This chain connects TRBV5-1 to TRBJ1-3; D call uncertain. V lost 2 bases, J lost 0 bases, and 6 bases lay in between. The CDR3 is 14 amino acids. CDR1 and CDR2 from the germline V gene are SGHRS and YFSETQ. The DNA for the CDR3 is TGCGCCAGCAGCTTTGGAGTCTCTGGAAACACCATATATTTT. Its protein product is CASSFGVSGNTIYF.

CDR3 bases: TGTGCCAGCAGTTTAACTAGCGGGGGGACTGAGCAGTTCTTC. It specifies CASSLTSGGTEQFF. The chain links TRBV28 to TRBJ2-1; 12 nucleotides match TRBD2. Looked up from germline, CDR1 is MDHEN and CDR2 is SYDVKM. The CDR3 sequence is 14 residues long. V gave up 2 bases and J gave up 9 bases; unmatched junction bases: 2.

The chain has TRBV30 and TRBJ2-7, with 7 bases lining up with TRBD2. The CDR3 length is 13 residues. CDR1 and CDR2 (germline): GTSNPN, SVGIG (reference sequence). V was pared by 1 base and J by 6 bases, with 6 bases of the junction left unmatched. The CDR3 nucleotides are TGTGCCTGGAGTGCGGGAGGAGTGGGCGAGCAGTACTTC. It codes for CAWSAGGVGEQYF. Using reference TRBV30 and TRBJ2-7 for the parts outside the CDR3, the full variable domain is SQTIHQWPATLVQPVGSPLSLECTVEGTSNPNLYWYRQAAGRGLQLLFYSVGIGQISSEVPQNLSASRPQDRQFILSSKKLLLSDSGFYLCAWSAGGVGEQYFGPGTRLTVT.

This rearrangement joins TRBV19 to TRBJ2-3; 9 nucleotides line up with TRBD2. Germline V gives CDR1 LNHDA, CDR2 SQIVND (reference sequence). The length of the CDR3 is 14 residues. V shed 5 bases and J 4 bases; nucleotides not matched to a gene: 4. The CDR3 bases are TGTGCCAGTAGTCGGCGGGGGGGCCCAGATACGCAGTATTTT. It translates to CASSRRGGPDTQYF.

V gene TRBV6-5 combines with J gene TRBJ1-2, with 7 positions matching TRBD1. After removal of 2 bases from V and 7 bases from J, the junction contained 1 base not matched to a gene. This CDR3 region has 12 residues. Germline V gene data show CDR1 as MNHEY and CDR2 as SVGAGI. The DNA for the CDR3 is TGTGCCAGCAGTTACCAGGGGGTTGGCTACACCTTC. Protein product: CASSYQGVGYTF.

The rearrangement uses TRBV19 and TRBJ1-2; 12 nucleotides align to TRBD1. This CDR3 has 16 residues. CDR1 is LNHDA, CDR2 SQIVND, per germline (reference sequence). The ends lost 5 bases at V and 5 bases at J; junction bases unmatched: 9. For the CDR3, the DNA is TGTGCCAGTAGTGCCACCGGGACAGGGGGCTGGTATGGCTACACCTTC. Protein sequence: CASSATGTGGWYGYTF.

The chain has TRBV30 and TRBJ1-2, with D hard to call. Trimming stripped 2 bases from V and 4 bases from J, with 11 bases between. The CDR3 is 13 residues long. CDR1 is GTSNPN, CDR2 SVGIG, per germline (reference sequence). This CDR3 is CAWSQRAGYGYTF. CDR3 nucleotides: TGTGCCTGGAGTCAAAGGGCGGGCTATGGCTACACCTTC.

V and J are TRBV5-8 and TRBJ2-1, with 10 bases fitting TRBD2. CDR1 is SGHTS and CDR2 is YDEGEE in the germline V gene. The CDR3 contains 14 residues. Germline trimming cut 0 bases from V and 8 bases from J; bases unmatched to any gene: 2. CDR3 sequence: CASSLGLAGDEQFF. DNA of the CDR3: TGTGCCAGCAGCTTGGGGCTAGCGGGGGATGAGCAGTTCTTC.

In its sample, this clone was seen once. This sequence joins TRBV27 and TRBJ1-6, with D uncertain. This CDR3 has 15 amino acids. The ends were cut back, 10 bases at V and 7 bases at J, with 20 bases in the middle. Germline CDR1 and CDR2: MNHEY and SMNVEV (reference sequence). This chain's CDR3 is CAIRITTNSNSPLHF. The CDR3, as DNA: TGTGCCATCAGGATCACTACCAACTCAAATTCACCCCTCCACTTT.

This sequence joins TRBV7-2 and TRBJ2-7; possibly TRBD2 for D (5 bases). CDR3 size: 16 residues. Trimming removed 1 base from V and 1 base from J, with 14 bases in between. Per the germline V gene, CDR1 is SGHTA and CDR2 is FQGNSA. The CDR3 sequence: CASSLGSGVYSYEQYF. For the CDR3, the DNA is TGTGCCAGCAGCTTAGGCTCCGGGGTCTATTCCTACGAGCAGTACTTC. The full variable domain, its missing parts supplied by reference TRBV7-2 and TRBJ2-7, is GAGVSQSPSNKVTEKGKDVELRCDPISGHTALYWYRQSLGQGLEFLIYFQGNSAPDKSGLPSDRFSAERTGGSVSTLTIQRTQQEDSAVYLCASSLGSGVYSYEQYFGPGTRLTVT.

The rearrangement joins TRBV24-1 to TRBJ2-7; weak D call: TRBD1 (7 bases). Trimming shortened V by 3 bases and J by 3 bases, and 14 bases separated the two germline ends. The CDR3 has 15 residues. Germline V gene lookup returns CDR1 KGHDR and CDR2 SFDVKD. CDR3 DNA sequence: TGTGCCACCAGTGATCCTGACAGGGAGGACTACGAGCAGTACTTC. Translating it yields CATSDPDREDYEQYF.